This T cell receptor beta chain was identified in a study of naive and memory T cell subsets. Findings and caveats of the study: The RNA method is potentially sensitive to activation and differentiation changes.

Ligated cDNA underwent four rounds of PCR with nested alpha and beta constant region primers and SP2. Blood and skin TCR RNA was reverse transcribed with alpha and beta constant primers. From the 5' RACE reads, TCRdb called clonotypes with MiXCR, one entry per CDR3 protein. The sample contains tens of thousands of distinct CDR3 sequences, about 8.3% of which appear only once. Trimming took off 4 bases at V and 1 base at J, with 11 bases between the two ends. Germline V lookup: CDR1 LGHNA, CDR2 YNFKEQ. The CDR3 contains 15 residues. This clonotype came up many times. Antigen unknown. TCR cDNA received a 3' ligated oligonucleotide that carried a UMI. Whole blood, 2.5 ml, came from adult healthy volunteers. Reverse transcription used DNase-treated unsorted total RNA, aiming for about 1 to 1,100 ng.

The V gene is TRBV4-2, the J gene TRBJ2-1; unclear D gene. This receptor was obtained from a female donor in good health. As DNA, the CDR3 is TGTGCCAGCAGCCCGGCTGGAGTTTCCTACAATGAGCAGTTCTTC. This codes for CASSPAGVSYNEQFF.